This TCR beta chain was recorded in a study of blood T cell repertoires in COVID-19. Assay: immunoSEQ multiplex PCR; the TCRdb copy retains only in-frame clones and omits some. The data hold about 200,000 clones, with around 84% observed a single time. V dropped 3 bases and J dropped 3 bases, with 11 bases sitting between them. The CDR3 consists of 15 residues. Germline loops: CDR1 MNHNS, CDR2 SASEGT. This clone has more than one count but fewer than ten. The sample comprised PBMCs or T cells enriched from blood (not recorded which). V gene TRBV6-1 combines with J gene TRBJ2-2, with D tentatively TRBD1 (6 bases). The receptor comes from a woman in her 40s with acute COVID-19. The CDR3 DNA sequence: TGTGCCAGCAGTGACGCAGGGGATCACACCGGGGAGCTGTTTTTT. Its protein product is CASSDAGDHTGELFF.